These T cell receptor beta chains were read from a single sample in a study of Ad26.COV2.S vaccination and SARS-CoV-2 variants. Libraries were prepared by immunoSEQ multiplex PCR; TCRdb keeps only in-frame clonotypes and omits some of them. The sample contains approximately 250,000 clones, roughly nine tenths of which appear only once. Sequenced material: peripheral blood, taken in a trial of Ad26.COV2.S vaccine versus placebo. The receptor set was obtained from a person between 18 and 59 years old who received the Ad26.COV2.S COVID-19 vaccine or a placebo. The CDR3 runs from the conserved cysteine through the conserved F or W. A D gene is named only where the DNA matches it firmly. Clone size is not always given. Where it is, it says once, few, many or a class for expanded clones.

TRBJ1-6 . . TRBV30 CAWDLLRGSPLHF TGTGCCTGGGACCTCCTCAGGGGTTCACCCCTCCACTTT
TRBJ2-7 . . TRBV10-3 CAISESTEGFEQYF TGTGCCATCAGTGAGTCGACAGAAGGGTTCGAGCAGTACTTC
TRBJ1-1 . . TRBV19 CVSSISRGQAEAFF TGTGTCAGTAGTATATCCCGGGGGCAGGCTGAAGCTTTCTTT
TRBJ1-5 . . TRBV19 CASNRGLGNQPQHF TGTGCCAGTAACCGGGGGTTGGGCAATCAGCCCCAGCATTTT
TRBJ1-2 . . TRBV4-1 CASSQEVLPANYGYTF TGCGCCAGCAGCCAAGAAGTATTGCCAGCTAACTATGGCTACACCTTC
TRBJ2-2 . . TRBV6-5 CASSYSTGELFF TGTGCCAGCAGTTACTCCACCGGGGAGCTGTTTTTT
TRBJ2-2 . TRBD1 TRBV12-3/TRBV12-4 CASSVTGAGELFF TGTGCCAGCAGTGTGACAGGGGCCGGGGAGCTGTTTTTT
TRBJ2-2 . . TRBV30 CAWRQSNTGELFF TGTGCCTGGAGGCAGTCGAACACCGGGGAGCTGTTTTTT
TRBJ2-3 . . TRBV2 CASSERGWSTDTQYF TGTGCCAGCTCTGAAAGGGGGTGGAGCACAGATACGCAGTATTTT
TRBJ2-1 . TRBD1 TRBV6-1 CASSGSRGHTPNEQFF TGTGCCAGCAGTGGTTCCAGGGGGCATACCCCCAATGAGCAGTTCTTC
TRBJ2-7 . TRBD2 TRBV5-1 CASSPRAFGTSGSYEQYF TGCGCCAGCAGCCCCCGGGCGTTCGGGACTAGCGGCTCCTACGAGCAGTACTTC
TRBJ1-6 . TRBD1 TRBV6-5 CASVDPGTGRSPLHF TGTGCCAGCGTAGATCCGGGGACAGGGAGATCACCCCTCCACTTT
TRBJ1-2 once TRBD1 TRBV6-5 CASRSDRAANYGYTF TGTGCCAGCAGAAGCGACAGGGCTGCTAACTATGGCTACACCTTC
TRBJ2-6 . . TRBV28 CASRPGASGANVLTF TGTGCCAGCAGACCCGGAGCCTCGGGGGCCAACGTCCTGACTTTC
TRBJ1-4 few . TRBV11-1 CASSLKPGAKLFF TGTGCCAGCAGCCTAAAGCCGGGAGCAAAACTGTTTTTT
TRBJ2-2 . TRBD1 TRBV5-4 CASSLVFYEGATLHGELFF TGTGCCAGCAGCTTGGTTTTTTATGAGGGGGCAACGCTGCACGGGGAGCTGTTTTTT
TRBJ1-2 . TRBD1 TRBV19 CASRPAGTGVRNGYTF TGTGCCAGTCGCCCTGCGGGGACAGGGGTGAGGAATGGCTACACCTTC
TRBJ2-5 . . TRBV7-2 CASSSRPALPETQYF TGTGCCAGCAGCTCCCGTCCAGCCCTTCCAGAGACCCAGTACTTC
TRBJ2-2 once TRBD2 TRBV4-2 CASSRGLAGDGELFF TGTGCCAGCAGCCGGGGACTAGCGGGGGACGGGGAGCTGTTTTTT
TRBJ2-3 . TRBD2 TRBV5-1 CASSFPGLTDTQYF TGCGCCAGCAGCTTCCCGGGACTAACAGATACGCAGTATTTT
TRBJ1-4 . . TRBV7-8 CASSRRTLSYEKLFF TGTGCCAGCAGTCGCCGGACACTGAGTTATGAAAAACTGTTTTTT
TRBJ2-7 few . TRBV12-3/TRBV12-4 CARRDITYEQYF TGTGCCAGGAGAGACATTACCTACGAGCAGTACTTC
TRBJ1-4 few . TRBV29-1 CSATGATNEKLFF TGCAGCGCCACCGGGGCAACTAATGAAAAACTGTTTTTT
TRBJ1-1 . . TRBV27 CASSLLGPTNTEAFF TGTGCCAGCAGTTTATTGGGGCCTACGAACACTGAAGCTTTCTTT
TRBJ2-3 . . TRBV7-2 CASSLRLSDTQYF TGTGCCAGCAGCTTACGGTTGTCGGATACGCAGTATTTT
TRBJ2-1 . . TRBV2 CASSDWLQGNEQFF TGTGCCAGCAGTGATTGGCTCCAAGGCAATGAGCAGTTCTTC
TRBJ1-3 . . TRBV19 CASSVSTAGNTIYF TGTGCCAGTAGTGTTAGCACGGCTGGAAACACCATATATTTT
TRBJ2-1 . . TRBV6-5 CASSYSSGAGNEQFF TGTGCCAGCAGTTACTCGAGTGGGGCGGGAAATGAGCAGTTCTTC
TRBJ2-3 . TRBD2 TRBV14 CASSQVGGTRADTQYF TGTGCCAGCAGCCAAGTGGGGGGGACGCGGGCAGATACGCAGTATTTT
TRBJ2-1 . . TRBV5-1 CASSLVLKAEQFF TGCGCCAGCAGCTTGGTACTAAAGGCTGAGCAGTTCTTC
TRBJ2-1 . . TRBV12-3/TRBV12-4 CASSPKNEQFF TGTGCCAGCAGTCCAAAAAATGAGCAGTTCTTC
TRBJ2-3 . . TRBV11-1 CASSPETAGGTDTQYF TGTGCCAGCAGCCCAGAGACGGCCGGGGGTACAGATACGCAGTATTTT
TRBJ1-5 . TRBD1 TRBV18 CASSAGQRSNQPQHF TGTGCCAGCTCAGCGGGACAGCGTAGCAATCAGCCCCAGCATTTT
TRBJ1-2 . . TRBV7-9 CASSLTVGDGYTF TGTGCCAGCAGCTTAACAGTAGGGGATGGCTACACCTTC
TRBJ1-6 . . TRBV3-1/TRBV3-2 CATMTGPSSYNSPLHF TGTGCCACAATGACAGGACCCTCGTCCTATAATTCACCCCTCCACTTT
TRBJ2-3 . TRBD2 TRBV7-2 CASSLVASGRMGDTQYF TGTGCCAGCAGCTTAGTGGCTAGCGGGAGGATGGGAGATACGCAGTATTTT
TRBJ2-3 . . TRBV6-2/TRBV6-3 CASSPLPQGYTDTQYF TGTGCCAGCAGCCCTCTCCCCCAGGGCTACACAGATACGCAGTATTTT
TRBJ2-1 few TRBD2 TRBV7-9 CAKNAVAGVNEQFF TGTGCCAAAAACGCGGTAGCGGGAGTCAATGAGCAGTTCTTC
TRBJ2-7 . . TRBV7-3 CASSYEAGPPYEQYF TGTGCCAGCAGCTACGAGGCAGGCCCCCCCTACGAGCAGTACTTC
TRBJ1-2 . . TRBV6-4 CASRQSDSPSYGYTF TGTGCCAGCAGACAATCCGACAGCCCATCCTATGGCTACACCTTC
TRBJ2-5 . . TRBV6-5 CASSYSAGGETQYF TGTGCCAGCAGTTACTCAGCAGGGGGGGAGACCCAGTACTTC
TRBJ2-1 . . TRBV19 CASSQEGGIRGEQFF TGTGCCAGTAGCCAAGAGGGGGGAATCCGGGGTGAGCAGTTCTTC
TRBJ2-1 . TRBD2 TRBV4-2 CASSHGLASGGGSDEQFF TGTGCCAGCAGCCATGGGCTTGCTAGCGGGGGGGGGTCGGATGAGCAGTTCTTC
TRBJ2-1 . . TRBV7-3 CASSSLGGTETYNEQFF TGTGCCAGCAGCTCCCTAGGGGGGACGGAGACCTACAATGAGCAGTTCTTC
TRBJ1-6 . TRBD1 TRBV3-1/TRBV3-2 CASSQGTGNSPLHF TGTGCCAGCAGCCAAGGGACAGGCAATTCACCCCTCCACTTT
TRBJ1-1 . . TRBV5-1 CASSMGHLNTEAFF TGCGCCAGCAGCATGGGACACCTGAACACTGAAGCTTTCTTT
TRBJ2-7 few . TRBV6-5 CGTGQPNSYEQYF TGTGGGACGGGACAACCAAACTCCTACGAGCAGTACTTC
TRBJ1-4 many . TRBV6-2/TRBV6-3 CASSPTDEKLFF TGTGCCAGCAGTCCGACAGATGAAAAACTGTTTTTT
TRBJ1-2 . . TRBV5-1 CASSSAGGSQGNYGYTF TGCGCCAGCAGCTCCGCCGGAGGCAGTCAGGGTAACTATGGCTACACCTTC
TRBJ2-3 . . TRBV18 CASSPRVRSSTDTQYF TGTGCCAGCTCACCAAGGGTCAGGTCTAGCACAGATACGCAGTATTTT
TRBJ2-1 . . TRBV12-3/TRBV12-4 CASSLQNNEQFF TGTGCCAGCAGTTTACAGAACAATGAGCAGTTCTTC
TRBJ1-3 . . TRBV6-2/TRBV6-3 CASSYDGDRTASGNTIYF TGTGCCAGCAGTTATGACGGGGACCGGACAGCCTCTGGAAACACCATATATTTT